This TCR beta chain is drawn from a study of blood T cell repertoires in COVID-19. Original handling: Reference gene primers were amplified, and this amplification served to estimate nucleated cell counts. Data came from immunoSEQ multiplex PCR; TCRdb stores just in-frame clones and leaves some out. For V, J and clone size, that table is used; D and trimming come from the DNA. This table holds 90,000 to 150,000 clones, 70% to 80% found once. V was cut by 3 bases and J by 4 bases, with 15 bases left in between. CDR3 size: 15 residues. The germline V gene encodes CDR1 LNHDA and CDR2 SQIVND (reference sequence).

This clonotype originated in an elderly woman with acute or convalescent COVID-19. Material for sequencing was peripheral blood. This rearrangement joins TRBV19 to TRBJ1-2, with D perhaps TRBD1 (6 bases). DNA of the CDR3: TGTGCCAGTAGTATCCTCGGCAGGGGCCCCTATGGCTACACCTTC. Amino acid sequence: CASSILGRGPYGYTF.